These 3 T cell receptor beta chains came from one sample sequenced in a study of vaccination effects on CD4 cells after COVID-19. Method: immunoSEQ multiplex PCR; TCRdb's copy keeps in-frame clones and lacks some. The sample has roughly 25,000 clones, around 73% seen once. No antigen is known for these receptors. The ViraFEST assay expanded antigen-specific CD4+ T cells with viral peptide pools before sequencing. After roughly 10 days in culture, the CD4+ T cells were isolated. The vaccine recipients had no prior SARS-CoV-2 infection, with negative nucleocapsid antibodies. The specimen comprised CD4+ T cells from PBMCs cultured with SARS-CoV-2 spike peptides, sampled before COVID-19 vaccination. These receptor sequences come from a human donor who received a COVID-19 vaccine.

The table lists this clone with a count of one. Other DNA sequences in the same sample also yield this CDR3. The chain uses TRBV5-6 and TRBJ2-5, with 7 nucleotides matching TRBD2. The CDR3 runs to 13 residues. The trim removed 4 bases at V and 2 bases at J, leaving 2 bases unmatched. The germline gives CDR1 SGHDT, CDR2 YYEEEE. This CDR3 reads CASSPGLQETQYF. CDR3 nucleotides: TGTGCCAGCAGCCCGGGACTACAAGAGACCCAGTACTTC.

This chain links TRBV19 with TRBJ2-1; 8 nucleotides agree with TRBD2. Germline V lookup: CDR1 LNHDA, CDR2 SQIVND (reference sequence). This CDR3 is built from 15 residues. With V trimmed by 2 bases and J by 5 bases, 5 bases remained unmatched. The CDR3 region is CASSIRAGAHNEQFF. The CDR3 DNA sequence: TGTGCCAGTAGTATAAGAGCGGGAGCCCACAATGAGCAGTTCTTC.

The chain is built from TRBV29-1 and TRBJ1-2; weak D call: TRBD1 (6 bases). The V end was cut by 5 bases, the J end by 9 bases, with 19 bases between. This CDR3 region has 13 residues. Germline lookup yields CDR1 SQVTM and CDR2 ANQGSEA. CDR3: CSVPLLDRRSYTF. In nucleotides, the CDR3 is TGCAGCGTTCCCTTACTTGACAGGAGGAGCTACACCTTC. Based on the CDR3 plus reference TRBV29-1 and TRBJ1-2, the full variable domain is SAVISQKPSRDICQRGTSLTIQCQVDSQVTMMFWYRQQPGQSLTLIATANQGSEATYESGFVIDKFPISRPNLTFSTLTVSNMSPEDSSIYLCSVPLLDRRSYTFGSGTRLTVV.